This TCR beta chain was observed in a study of CD8+ T cells in alopecia areata. The wider study: Treated patients received oral tofacitinib, 5 to 10 mg twice daily. Tofacitinib treatment spanned 6 to 18 months, with 6 months off drug afterward. Notes on the study in general: Lesional scalp, especially alopecia totalis/universalis, showed higher clonality than normal scalp.

Lesional scalp punch biopsies and peripheral blood came from alopecia areata patients. In regard to this clone: What it binds is unknown.

The sequencing template was cDNA reverse transcribed from extracted RNA. Some clones are missing from TCRdb's copy, which holds only in-frame ones; the method was immunoSEQ multiplex PCR. The sample contains 150,000 or so clones, 40% to 50% of which appear only once. The sequencing sample was made of CD4+ T cells sorted from blood. The TCR comes from a human donor with alopecia areata.

This CDR3 reads CASSFSAGGLNTEAFF. The CDR3 DNA reads TGCGCCAGCAGCTTTTCGGCCGGAGGGCTTAACACTGAAGCTTTCTTT. This chain connects TRBV5-1 to TRBJ1-1; D not certain. This CDR3 region has 16 residues. Trimming left V 2 bases short and J 2 bases short, with 16 bases between. The germline gives CDR1 SGHRS, CDR2 YFSETQ.